The 3 T cell receptor beta chains presented below share a single source sample, sequenced in a study of blood T cell repertoires in COVID-19. The repertoire was sequenced with immunoSEQ multiplex PCR; TCRdb's copy has only in-frame clones and lacks some. The table has some 200,000 clones, around 85% seen once; the top ten hold around 8%. Source material: peripheral blood. These receptors originate from a woman aged 55-69 years with acute or convalescent COVID-19.

V is TRBV21-1 and J is TRBJ2-1; the listed D gene, TRBD1, was not tested against the DNA. TRBV21-1 corresponds to a pseudogene. This CDR3 has 14 residues. The CDR3 DNA reads as TGTGCCAGCACGGGAACAGGGTGGAGCAATGAGCAGTTCTTC. This translates into CASTGTGWSNEQFF.

This clone came up once. The chain combines TRBV7-2 with TRBJ1-1; 8 bases are shared with TRBD1. The V gene end was trimmed by 2 bases and the J gene end by 11 bases; junction bases not matched to a gene: 13. The CDR3 has 15 amino acids. Germline-derived CDR1 and CDR2 are SGHTA and FQGNSA. This CDR3 reads CASSLRAPDRGWAFF. Written as DNA, the CDR3 is TGTGCCAGCAGCTTAAGGGCACCTGACAGGGGTTGGGCTTTCTTT.

The V gene is TRBV15, the J gene TRBJ1-2; D ambiguous. V was trimmed by 1 base and J by 4 bases, leaving 7 bases between them. The CDR3 runs to 13 residues. In germline, CDR1 is LNHNV, CDR2 YYDKDF (reference sequence). The CDR3 nucleotides are TGTGCCACCAGCAGAGGGCGGGTCTATGGCTACACCTTC. Encoded protein: CATSRGRVYGYTF.